This record covers a single TCR beta chain. The sample comes from a study of blood T cell repertoires in COVID-19. The overall study: The study drew acute and convalescent COVID-19 samples from the United States, Italy and Spain. From T cells, B-cell-depleted T cells, or PBMCs came the material, which was cDNA or gDNA.

CDR1 and CDR2 from the germline V gene are SGHRS and YFSETQ. This CDR3 region has 17 residues. V trimming: 2 bases; J trimming: 6 bases; junction bases outside the gene matches: 11. The data were produced by immunoSEQ multiplex PCR, yet TCRdb's version contains in-frame clones alone and is incomplete. Of about 480,000 clones in the sample, 89% were seen once. The specimen sequenced was peripheral blood. J is TRBJ2-2 and V is TRBV5-1; 9 nucleotides match TRBD1. The clonotype comes from a man younger than 35 with COVID-19, enrolled during active disease. CDR3 amino acids: CASSLTGGAVASGELFF. CDR3 bases: TGCGCCAGCAGCTTAACAGGGGGCGCCGTGGCCTCCGGGGAGCTGTTTTTT. Variable domain in full (rest from reference TRBV5-1 and TRBJ2-2): KAGVTQTPRYLIKTRGQQVTLSCSPISGHRSVSWYQQTPGQGLQFLFEYFSETQRNKGNFPGRFSGRQFSNSRSEMNVSTLELGDSALYLCASSLTGGAVASGELFFGEGSRLTVL.